The TCR beta chain described here comes from a study of blood T cell repertoires in COVID-19. The CDR3 sequence is 17 residues long. CDR1 is SGHAT, CDR2 FQNNGV, per germline. V lost 5 bases to trimming and J lost 3 bases; unmatched junction nucleotides: 11. Those enrolled in Seattle joined during active infection and were followed longitudinally afterward. Clones were sequenced by immunoSEQ multiplex PCR, and TCRdb holds only the in-frame ones, with some missing. The sample contains about 180,000 clones, 80% to 85% of which appear only once. Source material: peripheral blood. The source is a woman aged 65 to 85 with COVID-19, enrolled during active disease. The chain recombines TRBV11-2 with TRBJ2-1, with TRBD2 matching over 9 bases. The DNA of the CDR3 is TGTGCCAGCAGCGAAGACTCGACTAGCGGCGTCTACAATGAGCAGTTCTTC. Translating it yields CASSEDSTSGVYNEQFF.